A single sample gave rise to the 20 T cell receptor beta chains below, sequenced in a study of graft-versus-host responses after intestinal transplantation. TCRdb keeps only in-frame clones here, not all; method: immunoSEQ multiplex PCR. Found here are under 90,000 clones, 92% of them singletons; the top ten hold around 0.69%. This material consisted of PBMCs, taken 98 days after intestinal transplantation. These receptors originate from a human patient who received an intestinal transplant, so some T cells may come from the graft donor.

CDR3 amino acids: CASSFLGGSSGNTIYF. The CDR3 DNA sequence: TGTGCCAGCAGCTTTCTGGGGGGGAGCTCTGGAAACACCATATATTTT. The J gene is TRBJ1-3, the V gene TRBV13, with a possible D match to TRBD1 (5 bases). V gave up 3 bases and J gave up 0 bases, with 12 bases separating them. The germline V gene has CDR1 PRHDT and CDR2 FYEKMQ (reference sequence). This CDR3 has 16 residues.

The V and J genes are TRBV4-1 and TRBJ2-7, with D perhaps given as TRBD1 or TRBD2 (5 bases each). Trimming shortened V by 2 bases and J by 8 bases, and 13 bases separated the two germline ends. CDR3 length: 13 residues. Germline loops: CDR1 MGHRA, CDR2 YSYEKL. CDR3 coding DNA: TGCGCCAGCAGCCAATCCCCAGGGAGACAGCAGTACTTC. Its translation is CASSQSPGRQQYF.

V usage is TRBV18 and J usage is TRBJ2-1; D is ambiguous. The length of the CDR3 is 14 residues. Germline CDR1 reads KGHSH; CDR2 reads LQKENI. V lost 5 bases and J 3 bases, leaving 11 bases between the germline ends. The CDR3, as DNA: TGTGCCAGCTCAGAGTCGACGGTCTACAATGAGCAGTTCTTC. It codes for CASSESTVYNEQFF.

In DNA, the CDR3 is TGTGCCAGCAGCTTGGATCGGGGCCTGGTGACAGGCTTATTCTATGGCTACACCTTC. This encodes CASSLDRGLVTGLFYGYTF. The chain links TRBV5-4 to TRBJ1-2; D possibly corresponds to TRBD1 (6 bases). The ends were cut back, 0 bases at V and 4 bases at J, with 25 bases in the middle. The CDR3 sequence is 19 residues long. CDR1 SGHNT and CDR2 YYREEE come from the germline V gene (reference sequence).

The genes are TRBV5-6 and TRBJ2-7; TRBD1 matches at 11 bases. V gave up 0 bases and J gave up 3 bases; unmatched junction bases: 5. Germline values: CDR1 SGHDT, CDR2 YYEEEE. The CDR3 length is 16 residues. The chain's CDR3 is CASSLAGQGGFYEQYF. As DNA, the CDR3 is TGTGCCAGCAGCTTGGCGGGACAGGGGGGGTTCTACGAGCAGTACTTC.

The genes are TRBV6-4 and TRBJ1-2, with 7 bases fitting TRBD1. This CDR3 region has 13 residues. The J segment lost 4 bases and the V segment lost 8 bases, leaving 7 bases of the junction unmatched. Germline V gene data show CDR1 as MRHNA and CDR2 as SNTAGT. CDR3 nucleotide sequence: TGTGCCAGCCACTACAGGGGATGCTATGGCTACACCTTC. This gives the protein CASHYRGCYGYTF.

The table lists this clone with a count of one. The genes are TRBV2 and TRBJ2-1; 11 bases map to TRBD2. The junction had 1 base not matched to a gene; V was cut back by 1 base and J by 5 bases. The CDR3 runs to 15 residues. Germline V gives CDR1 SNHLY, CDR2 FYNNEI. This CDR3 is CASSEGSGGDNEQFF. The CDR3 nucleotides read TGTGCCAGCAGTGAAGGTAGCGGGGGGGACAATGAGCAGTTCTTC.

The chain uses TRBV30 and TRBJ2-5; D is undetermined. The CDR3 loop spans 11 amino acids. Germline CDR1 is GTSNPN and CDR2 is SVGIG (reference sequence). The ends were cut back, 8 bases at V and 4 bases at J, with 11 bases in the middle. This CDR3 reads CALGLGETQYF. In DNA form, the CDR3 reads TGTGCCCTAGGGTTGGGAGAGACCCAGTACTTC.

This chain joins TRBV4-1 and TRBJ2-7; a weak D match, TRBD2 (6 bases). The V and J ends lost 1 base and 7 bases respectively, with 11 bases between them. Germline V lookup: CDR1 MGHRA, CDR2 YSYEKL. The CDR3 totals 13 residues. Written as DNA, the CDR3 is TGCGCCAGCAGCCAAGGCTGGGCGGGAGAGCAGTACTTC. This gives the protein CASSQGWAGEQYF.

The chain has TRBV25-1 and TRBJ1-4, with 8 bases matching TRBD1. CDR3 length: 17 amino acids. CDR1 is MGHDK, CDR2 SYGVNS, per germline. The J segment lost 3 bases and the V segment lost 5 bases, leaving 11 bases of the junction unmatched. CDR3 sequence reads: CASSRAGQGSANEKLFF. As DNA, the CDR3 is TGTGCCAGCAGTCGCGCCGGACAGGGTTCGGCTAATGAAAAACTGTTTTTT.

Written as DNA, the CDR3 is TGTGCCAGCAGTTACTCGGACAGGGTCACTGAAGCTTTCTTT. Encoded protein: CASSYSDRVTEAFF. V usage is TRBV6-5 and J usage is TRBJ1-1; 8 bases match TRBD1. Trimming at V came to 0 bases and at J to 4 bases, leaving 1 base not matched to a gene. This CDR3 contains 14 residues. CDR1 and CDR2 from the germline V gene are MNHEY and SVGAGI.

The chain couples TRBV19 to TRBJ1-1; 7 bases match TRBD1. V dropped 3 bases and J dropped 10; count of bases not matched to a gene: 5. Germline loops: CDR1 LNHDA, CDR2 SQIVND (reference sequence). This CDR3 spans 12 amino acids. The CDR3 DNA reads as TGTGCCAGTAGTATGGGCAGGGGGTCAGCTTTCTTT. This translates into CASSMGRGSAFF.

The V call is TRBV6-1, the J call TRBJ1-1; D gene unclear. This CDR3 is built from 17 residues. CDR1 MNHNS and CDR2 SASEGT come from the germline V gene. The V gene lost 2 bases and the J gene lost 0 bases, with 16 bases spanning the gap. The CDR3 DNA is TGTGCCAGCAGTGAACATGGGGTAGGAATCATGAACACTGAAGCTTTCTTT. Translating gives CASSEHGVGIMNTEAFF.

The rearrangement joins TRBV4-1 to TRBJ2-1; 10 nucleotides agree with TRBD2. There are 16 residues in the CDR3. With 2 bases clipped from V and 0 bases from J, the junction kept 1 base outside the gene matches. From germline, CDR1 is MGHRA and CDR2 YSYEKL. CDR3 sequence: CASSQPSGSSYNEQFF. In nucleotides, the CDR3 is TGCGCCAGCAGCCAACCTAGCGGGAGCTCCTACAATGAGCAGTTCTTC.

The CDR3: CASSPLSRALSGANVLTF. CDR3 in DNA: TGTGCCAGCAGCCCTTTGTCCAGGGCTCTCTCTGGGGCCAACGTCCTGACTTTC. The chain joins TRBV7-3 to TRBJ2-6, with a possible D match to TRBD1 (5 bases). V was pared by 5 bases and J by 0 bases, with 17 bases between. Germline V lookup: CDR1 SGHTA, CDR2 FQGTGA. CDR3 length: 18 residues.

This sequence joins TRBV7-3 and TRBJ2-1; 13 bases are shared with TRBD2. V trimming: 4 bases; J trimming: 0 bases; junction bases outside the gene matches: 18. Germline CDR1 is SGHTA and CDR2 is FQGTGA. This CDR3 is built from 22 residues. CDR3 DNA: TGTGCCAGCAGCTCCGGACTAGCGGGAGCGCCGCGTTCCGTTAGCTCCTACAATGAGCAGTTCTTC. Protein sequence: CASSSGLAGAPRSVSSYNEQFF.

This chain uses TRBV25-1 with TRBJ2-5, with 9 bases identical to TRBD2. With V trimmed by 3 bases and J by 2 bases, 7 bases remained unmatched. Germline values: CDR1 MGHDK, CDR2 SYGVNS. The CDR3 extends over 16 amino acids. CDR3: CASSDASGAPQETQYF. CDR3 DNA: TGTGCCAGCAGTGACGCTAGCGGGGCTCCACAAGAGACCCAGTACTTC. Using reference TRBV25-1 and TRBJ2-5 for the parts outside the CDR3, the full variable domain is EADIYQTPRYLVIGTGKKITLECSQTMGHDKMYWYQQDPGMELHLIHYSYGVNSTEKGDLSSESTVSRIRTEHFPLTLESARPSHTSQYLCASSDASGAPQETQYFGPGTRLLVL.

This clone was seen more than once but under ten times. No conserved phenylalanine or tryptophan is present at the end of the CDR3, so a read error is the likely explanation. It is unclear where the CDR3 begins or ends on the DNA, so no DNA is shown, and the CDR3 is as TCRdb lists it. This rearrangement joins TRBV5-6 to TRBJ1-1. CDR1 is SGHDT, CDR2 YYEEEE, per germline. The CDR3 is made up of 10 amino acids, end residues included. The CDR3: CASSLLLLSL.

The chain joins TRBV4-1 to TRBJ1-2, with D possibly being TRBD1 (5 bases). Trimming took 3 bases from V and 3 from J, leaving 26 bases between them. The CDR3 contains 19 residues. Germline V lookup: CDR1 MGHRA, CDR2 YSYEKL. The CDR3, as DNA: TGCGCCAGCAGCCATTCCACTGTGTACGCAGGGCGGATAGACTATGGCTACACCTTC. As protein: CASSHSTVYAGRIDYGYTF.

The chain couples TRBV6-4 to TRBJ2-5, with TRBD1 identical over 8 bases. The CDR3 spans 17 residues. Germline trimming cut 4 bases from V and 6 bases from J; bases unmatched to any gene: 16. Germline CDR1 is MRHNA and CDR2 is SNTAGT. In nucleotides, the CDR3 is TGTGCCAGCAGTGCCCTTAGTCAGGGGGCGGAGGGGCAGACCCAGTACTTC. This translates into CASSALSQGAEGQTQYF.